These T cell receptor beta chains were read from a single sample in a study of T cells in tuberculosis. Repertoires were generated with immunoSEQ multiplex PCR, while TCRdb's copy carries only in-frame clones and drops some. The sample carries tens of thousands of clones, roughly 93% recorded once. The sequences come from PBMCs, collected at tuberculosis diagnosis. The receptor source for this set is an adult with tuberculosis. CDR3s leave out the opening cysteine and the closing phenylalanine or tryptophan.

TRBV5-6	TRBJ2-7	ASSLGTGAYEQY
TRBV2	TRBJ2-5	ASSEGLAGGPY
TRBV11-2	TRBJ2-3	ASSLVLRDTDTQY
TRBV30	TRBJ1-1	AWSEAQVNTEAF
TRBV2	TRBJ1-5	ASGSDSNQPQH
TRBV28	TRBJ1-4	ASSFLGGSGEKLF
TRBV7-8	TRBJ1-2	ASSLTTVTGGYSYT
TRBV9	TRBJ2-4	ASSVEASGGPYQY
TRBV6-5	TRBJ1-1	ASSYGTNTEAF
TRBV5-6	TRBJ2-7	ASSSGHSYEQY
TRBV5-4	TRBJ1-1	ASSLEFLGEVTEAF
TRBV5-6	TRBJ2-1	ASSFLTSASSYNEQF
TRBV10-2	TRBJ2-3	ASRAGTTSTQY
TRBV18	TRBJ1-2	ASSREQVNYGYT
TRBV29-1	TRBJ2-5	SVDRLAGETQY
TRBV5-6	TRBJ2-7	ASAPGRGGRGEQY
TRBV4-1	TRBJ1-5	ASSQAEGTQPQH
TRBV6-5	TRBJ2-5	ASSSHRVETQY
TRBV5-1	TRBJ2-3	ASSYLGGFTDTQY
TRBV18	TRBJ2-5	ASSPPSSGSPKTQY
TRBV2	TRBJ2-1	ASKPTAGGSFGEQF
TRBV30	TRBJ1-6	AWSVHDPPDSLYNSPLH
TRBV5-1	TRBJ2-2	ASSLTSGDTGELF
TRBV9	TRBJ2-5	ASSAGGLIQETQY
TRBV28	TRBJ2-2	ASSFVPSATGELF